The sequence of this T cell receptor beta chain was determined in a study of blood T cells in healthy people across ages. Study findings and constraints: Among T cells, TCR beta diversity per million cells dropped roughly linearly as age rose.

In this sample, this clonotype turned up a few times. Antigen specificity is unknown. Sample-barcoded 5' priming and a J-beta primer mix drove a second PCR of 7 to 11 cycles. TCRdb ran MiXCR on the 5' RACE reads and lists one entry per CDR3 protein. The sample consists of 450,000 to 650,000 distinct CDR3 sequences, approximately 25% of them appearing once. Germline CDR1 SGHVS, CDR2 FNYEAQ. The CDR3 loop spans 14 amino acids. With 5 bases clipped from V and 7 bases from J, the junction kept 8 bases outside the gene matches. These records were also assigned to another study, of T cells of mothers and their children.

The receptor was isolated from a boy under 18 in good health. The chain recombines TRBV7-6 with TRBJ1-1; 9 bases agree with TRBD1. The material sequenced was blood. CDR3 protein: CASSPNRGLIEAFF. CDR3 DNA: TGTGCCAGCAGCCCAAACAGGGGGCTAATTGAAGCTTTCTTT.